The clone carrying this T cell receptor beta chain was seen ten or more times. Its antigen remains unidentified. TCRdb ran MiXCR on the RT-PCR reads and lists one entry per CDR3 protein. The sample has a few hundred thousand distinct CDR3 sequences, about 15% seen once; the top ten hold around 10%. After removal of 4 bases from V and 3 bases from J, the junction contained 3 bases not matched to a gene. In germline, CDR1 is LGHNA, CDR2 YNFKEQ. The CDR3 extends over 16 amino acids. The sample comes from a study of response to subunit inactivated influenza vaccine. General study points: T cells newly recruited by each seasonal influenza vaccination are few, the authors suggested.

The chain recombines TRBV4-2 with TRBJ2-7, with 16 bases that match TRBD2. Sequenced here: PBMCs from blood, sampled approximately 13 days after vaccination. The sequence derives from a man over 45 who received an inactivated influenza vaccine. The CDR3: CASSPGTSGGGYEQYF. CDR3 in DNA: TGTGCCAGCAGCCCTGGGACTAGCGGGGGGGGCTACGAGCAGTACTTC.